This T cell receptor beta chain was captured by sequencing in a study of T-cell memory formation after mild COVID-19. The germline CDR1 and CDR2 sequences are MGHRA and YSYEKL. CDR3 length: 11 amino acids. V lost 2 bases and J lost 7, with 3 bases in between. Each CDR3 protein gets one entry after TCRdb re-called the 5' RACE reads with MiXCR. Counted here are about 270,000 distinct CDR3 sequences, roughly 15% occurring once; the ten biggest clones make up around 23%. This clonotype was detected only a few times. The receptor comes from a man aged 18 to 30 who had mild COVID-19 (a few samples of this study predate the infection). Cell type and time point are not known. The sample comprised PBMCs or a T cell subset sorted from them (not recorded which). The chain couples TRBV4-1 to TRBJ2-1; D is unresolved. CDR3 nucleotide sequence: TGCGCCAGCAGCCAAAGGAATGAGCAGTTCTTC. Protein sequence: CASSQRNEQFF.